Each of the 28 T cell receptor beta chains below was sequenced from the same sample in a study of quantifying T cell responses using KT2 cells. Overall study: cDNA was made from DNase-treated RNA using alpha and beta constant primers.

A single-stranded UMI oligo with SP2 sequence was ligated to cDNA 3' ends. The first PCR ran 4 to 5 cycles with an equimolar RC1.1 and RC1.2 beta primer mix. TCRdb processed the UMI-ligation and nested PCR reads anew with MiXCR; each CDR3 protein has one entry. The sample has about 50,000 distinct CDR3 sequences; approximately 10% are singletons. Sequencing input: PBMCs spiked with cells of the T cell clone KT2. Receptors were obtained from a human donor.

The CDR3: CASSHRESRGYTF. For the CDR3, the DNA is TGTGCCAGCAGCCACAGGGAGTCGAGAGGCTACACCTTC. This chain links TRBV6-1 with TRBJ1-2; D is perhaps TRBD1 (6 bases). Germline lookup yields CDR1 MNHNS and CDR2 SASEGT. The CDR3 is made up of 13 amino acids. Deletions cut 6 bases from V and 8 bases from J, with 16 bases between.

The sample holds a few counts of this clonotype. This chain links TRBV7-1 with TRBJ2-5, with D maybe TRBD2 (5 bases). TRBV7-1 is an open reading frame whose function is uncertain. The CDR3 is 15 residues long. V was clipped by 7 bases and J by 2 bases, with 17 bases between them. CDR3 DNA: TGTGCCAGCACCACTCTTCGAGGGAGACAAGAGACCCAGTACTTC. This codes for CASTTLRGRQETQYF.

This chain uses TRBV4-2 with TRBJ1-1, with 8 bases that match TRBD1. Germline V CDR1 and CDR2: LGHNA, YNFKEQ. The CDR3 is made up of 15 amino acids. J gave up 4 bases and V 0 bases, and 4 bases lay outside the gene matches. The CDR3 here is CASSQEPTGGTEAFF. The CDR3 region has the DNA TGTGCCAGCAGCCAAGAACCTACAGGGGGCACTGAAGCTTTCTTT.

This clonotype has only a few counts. The chain links TRBV6-5 to TRBJ1-1; D remains ambiguous. Germline V gene lookup returns CDR1 MNHEY and CDR2 SVGAGI. CDR3 length: 14 residues. V lost 5 bases and J lost 4, with 14 bases in between. The CDR3 nucleotides are TGTGCCAGCAGTCCAAGGAGGGCGGGCACTGAAGCTTTCTTT. Encoded protein: CASSPRRAGTEAFF.

This clonotype occurred a few times. This chain links TRBV12-3 or TRBV12-4 with TRBJ1-1; a weak D match, TRBD1 (5 bases). This CDR3 has 12 residues. V gave up 3 bases and J gave up 6 bases, with 8 bases separating them. This CDR3 is CASSFGGPEAFF. DNA of the CDR3: TGTGCCAGCAGTTTTGGGGGTCCTGAAGCTTTCTTT.

A word on this clonotype: Because it lacks the conserved phenylalanine or tryptophan at the end, this CDR3 is likely a read error. CDR3 bases: TGCAGTGTTAGCGGGGGCCACCACAATGAGCAGTTCCTC. Amino acids: CSVSGGHHNEQFL. This rearrangement joins TRBV20-1 to TRBJ2-1, with TRBD2 identical over 9 bases. Trimming removed 7 bases from V and 5 bases from J; junction bases left unmatched: 6. CDR3 size: 13 residues. Per germline, CDR1 DFQATT and CDR2 SNEGSKA (reference sequence).

V gene TRBV29-1 combines with J gene TRBJ2-7; 7 bases fit TRBD2. Germline V gene lookup returns CDR1 SQVTM and CDR2 ANQGSEA. This CDR3 has 14 amino acids. V shed 6 bases and J 1 base; nucleotides not matched to a gene: 9. The CDR3 DNA is TGCAGCGTCCAACTTATGGGGGGGTCCTACGAGCAGTACTTC. Its translation is CSVQLMGGSYEQYF.

By its share, this clonotype is medium-sized. The CDR3 sequence is CASSLGRLRDGYTF. CDR3 coding DNA: TGTGCCAGCAGCTTGGGCCGCCTCAGGGATGGCTACACCTTC. This chain links TRBV5-8 with TRBJ1-2; weak D call: TRBD1 (5 bases). V lost 0 bases to trimming and J lost 6 bases, with 12 bases between them. The CDR3 covers 14 residues. Germline CDR1 and CDR2: SGHTS and YDEGEE.

The table lists this clonotype with a few counts. The J gene is TRBJ1-2, the V gene TRBV2; D gene ambiguous. The CDR3 is 17 residues long. V was trimmed by 3 bases and J by 0 bases, leaving 17 bases between them. Germline V CDR1 and CDR2: SNHLY, FYNNEI. The CDR3 region is CASSDFTLRDSNYGYTF. The DNA of the CDR3 is TGTGCCAGCAGTGATTTTACTTTGAGGGATTCTAACTATGGCTACACCTTC.

This chain links TRBV20-1 with TRBJ2-1, with D unclear. Trimming shortened V by 6 bases and J by 0 bases, and 9 bases separated the two germline ends. CDR1 and CDR2 from the germline V gene are DFQATT and SNEGSKA (reference sequence). CDR3 size: 13 residues. The CDR3 sequence is CSAAHFSYNEQFF. The CDR3 nucleotides are TGCAGTGCCGCCCACTTCTCCTACAATGAGCAGTTCTTC.

The genes are TRBV20-1 and TRBJ1-5; unclear D gene. The V end was cut by 3 bases, the J end by 3 bases, with 9 bases between. Germline V gives CDR1 DFQATT, CDR2 SNEGSKA (reference sequence). The length of the CDR3 is 13 residues. The CDR3 region is CSASRQDNQPQHF. CDR3 bases: TGCAGTGCTAGTCGGCAGGACAATCAGCCCCAGCATTTT.

The chain carries TRBV11-3 and TRBJ2-5; the D gene is possibly TRBD1 (5 bases). This CDR3 spans 13 amino acids. The V and J ends lost 7 bases and 5 bases respectively, with 14 bases between them. Germline loops: CDR1 SGHNT, CDR2 YENEEA. As DNA, the CDR3 is TGTGCCAGCACAACAAGGGGTTCCGAGACCCAGTACTTC. Residues: CASTTRGSETQYF.

There are a few counts of this clonotype. The chain links TRBV20-1 to TRBJ1-6; TRBD1 agrees at 9 bases. Germline V gene lookup returns CDR1 DFQATT and CDR2 SNEGSKA (reference sequence). V trimming: 7 bases; J trimming: 5 bases; junction bases outside the gene matches: 9. The CDR3 runs to 15 residues. This CDR3 is CSVKARTGDNSPLHF. The CDR3 bases are TGCAGTGTAAAGGCTCGGACAGGGGATAATTCACCCCTCCACTTT.

The table lists this clonotype with many counts. V is TRBV15 and J is TRBJ2-1; D tentatively fits TRBD1 or TRBD2 (5 bases each). Germline V gene data show CDR1 as LNHNV and CDR2 as YYDKDF (reference sequence). This CDR3 has 15 amino acids. Trimming took off 1 base at V and 6 bases at J, with 13 bases between the two ends. The CDR3 sequence: CATSRGVGTRNEQFF. The CDR3 DNA sequence: TGTGCCACCAGCAGAGGAGTCGGGACCCGCAATGAGCAGTTCTTC.

The table lists this clonotype with a few counts. The genes are TRBV20-1 and TRBJ2-7; maybe TRBD1 (6 bases). CDR1 DFQATT and CDR2 SNEGSKA come from the germline V gene (reference sequence). This CDR3 has 17 residues. Trimming stripped 5 bases from V and 1 base from J, with 24 bases between. The CDR3, as DNA: TGCAGTGCTGGCAGATTCAGAGACAGGTTACGTTCCTACGAGCAGTACTTC. Translated: CSAGRFRDRLRSYEQYF.

The CDR3 sequence: CASRVKGNSPLHF. As DNA, the CDR3 is TGTGCCAGCAGGGTAAAGGGGAATTCACCCCTCCACTTT. This chain connects TRBV2 to TRBJ1-6; D may be TRBD1 (5 bases). V lost 6 bases, J lost 7 bases, and 10 bases lay in between. The V gene's germline CDR1 is SNHLY and CDR2 FYNNEI. The CDR3 is 13 amino acids.

In this sample, this clonotype turned up many times. The chain has TRBV12-3 or TRBV12-4 and TRBJ1-2, with 9 positions matching TRBD1. V shed 3 bases and J 2 bases; nucleotides not matched to a gene: 4. The CDR3 sequence is 15 residues long. CDR3 residues: CASSFGDRENYGYTF. The CDR3 DNA follows: TGTGCCAGCAGTTTTGGGGACAGGGAAAACTATGGCTACACCTTC.

In its sample, this clonotype was seen a few times. The rearrangement links TRBV19 to TRBJ1-5, with D possibly matching TRBD1 (5 bases). CDR1 and CDR2 from the germline V gene are LNHDA and SQIVND (reference sequence). This CDR3 has 14 residues. V lost 5 bases, J lost 8 bases, and 16 bases lay in between. The CDR3 coding sequence is TGTGCCAGTAGTCCCCGGGCAGGGACGGAGCCCCAGCATTTT. Its protein product is CASSPRAGTEPQHF.

This clonotype came up a few times. V is TRBV20-1 and J is TRBJ2-2, with 10 bases aligning to TRBD2. The CDR3 has 17 residues. In germline, CDR1 is DFQATT, CDR2 SNEGSKA (reference sequence). V shed 5 bases and J 3 bases; nucleotides not matched to a gene: 12. The CDR3 reads CSARPGTSVQDTGELFF. As DNA, the CDR3 is TGCAGTGCTCGTCCCGGGACTAGCGTACAAGACACCGGGGAGCTGTTTTTT.

The J gene is TRBJ2-3, the V gene TRBV7-2; D unclear. Trimming pared 5 bases from V and 1 base from J, leaving 7 bases between. CDR1 SGHTA and CDR2 FQGNSA come from the germline V gene. This CDR3 region has 13 residues. The CDR3 loop is CASSTTGTDTQYF. The CDR3 coding sequence is TGTGCCAGCAGCACGACTGGCACAGATACGCAGTATTTT.

Only a few counts were recorded for this clonotype. This sequence joins TRBV11-2 and TRBJ2-5, with D possibly matching TRBD1 (5 bases). CDR3 length: 15 amino acids. V dropped 1 base and J dropped 4 bases, with 13 bases sitting between them. Germline CDR1 reads SGHAT; CDR2 reads FQNNGV. The CDR3 sequence: CASSLVQAGPETQYF. In DNA, the CDR3 is TGTGCCAGCAGCTTAGTACAGGCCGGGCCAGAGACCCAGTACTTC.

This clonotype occurred a few times. The chain uses TRBV24-1 and TRBJ2-5; D unclear. CDR1 KGHDR and CDR2 SFDVKD come from the germline V gene. CDR3 size: 15 residues. Trimming left V 3 bases short and J 4 bases short, with 14 bases between. This chain's CDR3 is CATSDPQGVRETQYF. In DNA form, the CDR3 reads TGTGCCACCAGTGATCCACAAGGTGTGCGAGAGACCCAGTACTTC.

The chain is built from TRBV7-2 and TRBJ2-7; the match to TRBD2 covers 7 bases. There are 14 residues in the CDR3. V shed 8 bases, J shed 3 bases, and the junction held 10 bases outside the gene matches. Germline lookup yields CDR1 SGHTA and CDR2 FQGNSA. CDR3 sequence reads: CASAKSGGGYEQYF. The CDR3 DNA reads as TGTGCCAGCGCCAAATCGGGGGGAGGCTACGAGCAGTACTTC.

This chain joins TRBV7-2 and TRBJ2-3; 8 nucleotides align to TRBD2. CDR3 length equals 14 residues. After removal of 4 bases from V and 4 bases from J, the junction contained 4 bases not matched to a gene. Germline CDR1 and CDR2: SGHTA and FQGNSA. For the CDR3, the DNA is TGTGCCAGCAGCTCGGAAGCGGGAGCAGATACGCAGTATTTT. Its protein product is CASSSEAGADTQYF.

The chain has TRBV27 and TRBJ2-1; a weak D match, TRBD1 (5 bases). The germline CDR1 and CDR2 sequences are MNHEY and SMNVEV (reference sequence). V was shortened by 7 bases and J by 5 bases, with 21 bases between the two germline ends. The CDR3 runs to 16 residues. The CDR3 DNA sequence: TGTGCCAGCATGAACCCAAGGGGCGCACAGAACAATGAGCAGTTCTTC. This sequence encodes CASMNPRGAQNNEQFF.

In DNA, the CDR3 is TGTGCCAGCAGCATTAGTTGGGATACGCAGTATTTT. It specifies CASSISWDTQYF. The genes are TRBV11-2 and TRBJ2-3; no clear D gene. Trimming cost V 5 bases and J 6 bases, with 9 bases left between them. The CDR3 totals 12 residues. Germline CDR1 reads SGHAT; CDR2 reads FQNNGV.

J is TRBJ2-4 and V is TRBV7-2; 12 nucleotides line up with TRBD2. Germline CDR1 SGHTA, CDR2 FQGNSA. The CDR3 totals 14 residues. The trim removed 6 bases at V and 9 bases at J, leaving 6 bases unmatched. CDR3 sequence (DNA): TGTGCCAGCAGGCCGACTAGCGGGAGTGTCATTCAGTACTTC. Its translation is CASRPTSGSVIQYF.

This clonotype was recorded at least ten times. The CDR3 here is CASQRGAGANVLTF. Here the CDR3 DNA reads TGTGCCAGCCAACGGGGGGCGGGGGCCAACGTCCTGACTTTC. The chain uses TRBV6-5 and TRBJ2-6; possible D gene TRBD2, 7 bases. CDR1 MNHEY and CDR2 SVGAGI come from the germline V gene. Trimming pared 8 bases from V and 4 bases from J, leaving 12 bases between. The CDR3 length is 14 residues.